The rows below give T cell receptor beta chains drawn from one sample of a study of radiotherapy plus CTLA-4 blockade in lung cancer. TCRdb keeps only in-frame clones here, not all; method: immunoSEQ multiplex PCR. The sample contains 40,000 to 45,000 clones, 70% to 80% of which appear only once. The input for sequencing was peripheral blood, taken from a patient treated with radiotherapy plus ipilimumab. All receptors come from a human donor with non-small cell lung cancer who had stable disease on radiotherapy plus ipilimumab. The CDR3 runs from the conserved cysteine through the conserved F or W. Fields, in order: clone size, D gene, V gene, CDR3 length, J gene, CDR3 DNA, CDR3 protein. A D gene is named only where the DNA matches it firmly. A row's size may be missing; if present it is once, few, many or a size class.

-	-	TRBV2	13	TRBJ1-2	TGTGCCAGCAGTGAAGCGGGGAGCGGAGGCTACACCTTC	CASSEAGSGGYTF
-	TRBD1	TRBV9	15	TRBJ1-1	TGTGCCAGCAGCGGACGGGACAGGGGGTACACTGAAGCTTTCTTT	CASSGRDRGYTEAFF
-	TRBD1	TRBV20-1	11	TRBJ2-1	TGCAGTGCTAGGCCAGGGGGTGAGCAGTTCTTC	CSARPGGEQFF
-	-	TRBV27	15	TRBJ2-7	TGTGCCAGCAGTTTAGAGGGACTCGGGAACTACGAGCAGTACTTC	CASSLEGLGNYEQYF
-	-	TRBV9	13	TRBJ2-7	TGTGCCAGCACCTCCGATGGGCTCGGCGAGCAGTACTTC	CASTSDGLGEQYF
few	TRBD2	TRBV7-9	14	TRBJ2-7	TGTGCCAGCAGCTTAGCGGGGGGGACCTACGAGCAGTACTTC	CASSLAGGTYEQYF
-	TRBD1	TRBV4-1	16	TRBJ1-5	TGCGCCAGCAGCCAAGAAGGGGGCAGTAGCAATCAGCCCCAGCATTTT	CASSQEGGSSNQPQHF
-	-	TRBV6-1	12	TRBJ1-5	TGTGCCAGCAGTGACGGTTACCAGCCCCAGCATTTT	CASSDGYQPQHF
-	TRBD1	TRBV4-3	16	TRBJ1-2	TGCGCCAGCAGCCCCGCATTGACAGGGAGGAACTATGGCTACACCTTC	CASSPALTGRNYGYTF
-	TRBD2	TRBV5-1	15	TRBJ2-1	TGCGCCAGCAGCTTCGACGGGGGGGCCTACAATGAGCAGTTCTTC	CASSFDGGAYNEQFF
-	TRBD2	TRBV4-2	18	TRBJ2-5	TGTGCCAGCAGCCAAGAGATGGGGACTAGCGGGGGGGGAGAGACCCAGTACTTC	CASSQEMGTSGGGETQYF
-	-	TRBV5-6	11	TRBJ1-2	TGTGCCAGCAGCACGGAGTATGGCTACACCTTC	CASSTEYGYTF
few	TRBD1	TRBV25-1	14	TRBJ2-7	TGTGCCAGCACCCCGAGGGACAGGCTCTCCGAGCAGTACTTC	CASTPRDRLSEQYF
-	-	TRBV6-6	11	TRBJ1-6	TGTGCCAGCAGTTCTCGGACACCACTCCACTTT	CASSSRTPLHF